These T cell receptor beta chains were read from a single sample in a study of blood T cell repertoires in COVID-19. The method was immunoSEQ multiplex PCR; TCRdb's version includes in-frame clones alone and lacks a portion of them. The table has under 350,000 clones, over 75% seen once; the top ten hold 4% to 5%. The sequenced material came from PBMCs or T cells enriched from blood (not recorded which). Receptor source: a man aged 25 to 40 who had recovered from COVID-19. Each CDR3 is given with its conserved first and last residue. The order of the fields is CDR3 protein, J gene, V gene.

CDR3 protein: CASSQGKRLAGTPYEQYF
J gene: TRBJ2-7
V gene: TRBV4-1

CDR3 protein: CASSGTGGASGANVLTF
J gene: TRBJ2-6
V gene: TRBV5-6

CDR3 protein: CASSIVGLAGEETQYF
J gene: TRBJ2-5
V gene: TRBV19

CDR3 protein: CASSLTASKETQYF
J gene: TRBJ2-5
V gene: TRBV11-3

CDR3 protein: CASRYQVSYEQYF
J gene: TRBJ2-7
V gene: TRBV2

CDR3 protein: CASSHLQGRHEQYF
J gene: TRBJ2-7
V gene: TRBV5-4

CDR3 protein: CATSDTGTSTDTQYF
J gene: TRBJ2-3
V gene: TRBV24-1

CDR3 protein: CASSSGTSGGIEQFF
J gene: TRBJ2-1
V gene: TRBV11-3

CDR3 protein: CASSLRTSSYEQYF
J gene: TRBJ2-7
V gene: TRBV4-1

CDR3 protein: CASSHLGGLVTNEKLFF
J gene: TRBJ1-4
V gene: TRBV19

CDR3 protein: CASSLVESGPQHF
J gene: TRBJ1-5
V gene: TRBV27

CDR3 protein: CASSGNYGYTF
J gene: TRBJ1-2
V gene: TRBV6-5

CDR3 protein: CASIGTSGGAGELFF
J gene: TRBJ2-2
V gene: TRBV19